This entry describes one T cell receptor beta chain. Germline-derived CDR1 and CDR2 are SGHNT and YYREEE (reference sequence). The CDR3 loop spans 13 amino acids. The V and J ends lost 4 bases and 8 bases respectively, with 14 bases between them. This specimen comes from a study of blood T cell repertoires in COVID-19. The authors' processing: The authors estimated nucleated cell counts from reference gene primer amplification. This table comes from immunoSEQ multiplex PCR, and its TCRdb copy is limited to in-frame clones, with some not included. V, J and clone size are those of that table, while D and trimming were read from the DNA. The data hold 140,000 to 150,000 clones, with 75% to 90% observed a single time.

V gene TRBV5-4 combines with J gene TRBJ2-3; a possible D gene is TRBD2 (6 bases). Input material: peripheral blood. The sequence was obtained from a woman aged 55 to 70 with active COVID-19. The CDR3 loop reads CASSQDYSATQYF. The CDR3 DNA reads as TGTGCCAGCAGCCAGGACTATTCAGCTACGCAGTATTTT.